The rows below give T cell receptor beta chains drawn from one sample of a study of T cell responses to AZD1222 COVID-19 vaccine. Produced via immunoSEQ multiplex PCR; TCRdb's table is partial and in-frame only. The repertoire holds 180,000 or so clones, with 94% as singletons. The sample was peripheral blood, taken on day 0 of AZD1222 vaccination. The receptors shown here come from an adult in good health. The conserved cysteine and the conserved F or W are not part of the CDR3 here.

v_gene,j_gene,CDR3aa
TRBV5-1,TRBJ1-5,ASSPGGYGQPQH
TRBV19,TRBJ1-2,ASSIGGAVKTYGYT
TRBV28,TRBJ2-3,ASSFSPNSGRTTDTQY
TRBV3-1/TRBV3-2,TRBJ2-7,ASSLGGKGLAGVYEQY
TRBV11-2,TRBJ1-2,ASSTYDIQNYGYT
TRBV27,TRBJ2-7,AIGAGREQY
TRBV27,TRBJ1-2,ASSPGPSGGYT
TRBV2,TRBJ2-7,ASRTSGTYEQY
TRBV2,TRBJ2-3,ASNGQGLTDTQY
TRBV7-6,TRBJ1-6,ASSRTVRDTAISPLH
TRBV3-1/TRBV3-2,TRBJ2-1,ASSFPMGSYNEQF
TRBV11-2,TRBJ1-1,ASSFGEAF
TRBV5-4,TRBJ1-1,ASSSPGVKTEAF
TRBV30,TRBJ1-2,AWIWGVGSHGYT
TRBV3-1/TRBV3-2,TRBJ2-7,ASSQVPYFSGSGYYEQY
TRBV4-1,TRBJ1-1,ASSPEKGQGTVEAF
TRBV19,TRBJ1-2,ASSSGAVGYT
TRBV5-8,TRBJ1-5,ASSWRGGGQPQH
TRBV9,TRBJ2-1,ASSVISGGPEQF
TRBV7-9,TRBJ1-5,ASSLAYGNQPQH
TRBV2,TRBJ1-2,ASTPGQGKHYGYT
TRBV5-5,TRBJ2-7,ASSLVGLAGVLRSYEQY
TRBV6-5,TRBJ1-2,ASSYPGGYGYT
TRBV2,TRBJ2-3,ASSALSTDTQY
TRBV3-1/TRBV3-2,TRBJ1-2,ASSQVELGGYT
TRBV19,TRBJ1-4,ASSAGPLNEKLF
TRBV6-6,TRBJ2-2,ASSPGVAGLANTGELF
TRBV27,TRBJ2-1,ASSIGTTNEQF
TRBV2,TRBJ1-1,ASTPDNIGNTEAF
TRBV9,TRBJ1-4,ASSVGVATNEKLF
TRBV28,TRBJ2-7,ASSSSTHIHEQY
TRBV28,TRBJ1-5,ASSETRPQH
TRBV5-4,TRBJ2-2,ASSFPGGPAGELF
TRBV20-1,TRBJ1-2,SARGSYGYT
TRBV27,TRBJ1-4,ASRMIGEKLF